These T cell receptor beta chains were read from a single sample in a study of early T cells in non-severe SARS-CoV-2 infection. A single record per CDR3 protein comes from TCRdb applying MiXCR to the 5' RACE reads. The repertoire consists of under 30,000 distinct CDR3 sequences, with approximately 5.4% occurring once and the leading ten covering 11%. Sequenced input: whole blood. The receptor set was obtained from an adult who was a healthcare worker with PCR-confirmed SARS-CoV-2 infection or an uninfected control (not recorded which). Both conserved end residues are part of each CDR3. A D gene is named only where the DNA matches it firmly. Not all rows give a size; the values are once, few, many and, for expanded clones, a class.

j_gene: TRBJ1-1; abundance: few; d_gene: -; v_gene: TRBV21-1; CDR3nt: TGTGCCAGCAGCAAAGTAGCTGAAGCTTTCTTT; CDR3aa: CASSKVAEAFF
j_gene: TRBJ1-3; abundance: many; d_gene: -; v_gene: TRBV12-3/TRBV12-4; CDR3nt: TGTGCCAGCAGTTCGCGCTCTGGAAACACCATATATTTT; CDR3aa: CASSSRSGNTIYF
j_gene: TRBJ2-3; abundance: few; d_gene: -; v_gene: TRBV7-2; CDR3nt: TGTGCCAGCAGCTTAATGAGGGAGTTGGCAGATACGCAGTATTTT; CDR3aa: CASSLMRELADTQYF
j_gene: TRBJ1-1; abundance: many; d_gene: -; v_gene: TRBV6-5; CDR3nt: TGTGCCAGCACCACGGAGTACAGGGTGGGCACTGAAGCTTTCTTT; CDR3aa: CASTTEYRVGTEAFF
j_gene: TRBJ1-1; abundance: many; d_gene: TRBD1; v_gene: TRBV20-1; CDR3nt: TGCAGTGCTAGAGTGCCCTCGGGGGACAGGGGTGGCACTGAAGCTTTCTTT; CDR3aa: CSARVPSGDRGGTEAFF
j_gene: TRBJ2-5; abundance: many; d_gene: TRBD1; v_gene: TRBV5-5; CDR3nt: TGTGCCAGCAGCTTGGCCAATCAGGGGGCGAGGACCCAGTACTTC; CDR3aa: CASSLANQGARTQYF
j_gene: TRBJ1-2; abundance: -; d_gene: TRBD1; v_gene: TRBV19; CDR3nt: TGTGCCAGTAGTAAGACAGGGGGCGCTGGCTATGGCTACACCTTC; CDR3aa: CASSKTGGAGYGYTF
j_gene: TRBJ1-2; abundance: few; d_gene: -; v_gene: TRBV2; CDR3nt: TGTGCCAGACAGGGAAACTATGGCTACACCTTC; CDR3aa: CARQGNYGYTF
j_gene: TRBJ1-1; abundance: many; d_gene: -; v_gene: TRBV7-9; CDR3nt: TGTGCCAGCAGCTTACAGGGGATGAACACTGAAGCTTTCTTT; CDR3aa: CASSLQGMNTEAFF
j_gene: TRBJ1-5; abundance: many; d_gene: -; v_gene: TRBV12-3/TRBV12-4; CDR3nt: TGTGCCAGCAGTTTCCGAAGGGGCGATCAGCCCCAGCATTTT; CDR3aa: CASSFRRGDQPQHF
j_gene: TRBJ2-3; abundance: few; d_gene: -; v_gene: TRBV9; CDR3nt: TGTGCCAGCAGCGTAGCTACTATAAGCACAGATACGCAGTATTTT; CDR3aa: CASSVATISTDTQYF
j_gene: TRBJ2-3; abundance: -; d_gene: -; v_gene: TRBV4-3; CDR3nt: TGCGCCAGCAGCCAAGAAGTCCAGTGGGGAGCAGATACGCAGTATTTT; CDR3aa: CASSQEVQWGADTQYF
j_gene: TRBJ1-1; abundance: many; d_gene: -; v_gene: TRBV7-6; CDR3nt: TGTGCCAGCAGCCCCCGAAGAAACACTGAAGCTTTCTTT; CDR3aa: CASSPRRNTEAFF
j_gene: TRBJ2-1; abundance: many; d_gene: TRBD2; v_gene: TRBV20-1; CDR3nt: TGCAGTGCTAGAAAGCGGGAGGGTGCCAATGAGCAGTTCTTC; CDR3aa: CSARKREGANEQFF
j_gene: TRBJ2-7; abundance: few; d_gene: TRBD2; v_gene: TRBV7-2; CDR3nt: TGTGCCAGCAGCTTAGTATCTAGCGGGAGGGTCAGCTCCTACGAGCAGTACTTC; CDR3aa: CASSLVSSGRVSSYEQYF
j_gene: TRBJ2-1; abundance: -; d_gene: TRBD2; v_gene: TRBV10-1; CDR3nt: TGCGCCAGCAGTGCAGCGGGAGTTATCCCCAATGAGCAGTTCTTC; CDR3aa: CASSAAGVIPNEQFF
j_gene: TRBJ2-7; abundance: many; d_gene: -; v_gene: TRBV5-1; CDR3nt: TGCGCCAGCAGCAGGACTCCCACTACCTACGAGCAGTACTTC; CDR3aa: CASSRTPTTYEQYF
j_gene: TRBJ1-2; abundance: many; d_gene: -; v_gene: TRBV28; CDR3nt: TGTGCCAGCAGTTTCCCATTAGGCCTGGGAGGCTACACCTTC; CDR3aa: CASSFPLGLGGYTF
j_gene: TRBJ2-1; abundance: many; d_gene: TRBD2; v_gene: TRBV19; CDR3nt: TGTGCCACTGGACTAGCGGGAGGAGGCGAGCAGTTCTTC; CDR3aa: CATGLAGGGEQFF
j_gene: TRBJ2-3; abundance: many; d_gene: TRBD1; v_gene: TRBV7-8; CDR3nt: TGTGCCAGCAGCTTCGGGGGACAGGGAAGAGATACGCAGTATTTT; CDR3aa: CASSFGGQGRDTQYF
j_gene: TRBJ2-5; abundance: many; d_gene: -; v_gene: TRBV11-2; CDR3nt: TGTGCCAGCAGCTTAGGCAGGGTGGAGACCCAGTACTTC; CDR3aa: CASSLGRVETQYF
j_gene: TRBJ2-1; abundance: few; d_gene: TRBD1; v_gene: TRBV6-2/TRBV6-3; CDR3nt: TGTGCCAGCAGCTCCCGGGACAGTATATACAATGAGCAGTTCTTC; CDR3aa: CASSSRDSIYNEQFF
j_gene: TRBJ2-7; abundance: many; d_gene: -; v_gene: TRBV7-8; CDR3nt: TGTGCCAGCAGAAAAGAGGTACCCTACGAGCAGTACTTC; CDR3aa: CASRKEVPYEQYF
j_gene: TRBJ1-2; abundance: few; d_gene: -; v_gene: TRBV4-2; CDR3nt: TGTGCCAGCAGCCAAGGGGCCAGCATTAACTATGGCTACACCTTC; CDR3aa: CASSQGASINYGYTF
j_gene: TRBJ1-4; abundance: many; d_gene: TRBD1; v_gene: TRBV12-3/TRBV12-4; CDR3nt: TGTGCCAGCAGTAACAGGGGGACTAATGAAAAACTGTTTTTT; CDR3aa: CASSNRGTNEKLFF
j_gene: TRBJ2-1; abundance: many; d_gene: -; v_gene: TRBV7-9; CDR3nt: TGTGCCAGCAGCTTAGATTTCTCCTACAATGAGCAGTTCTTC; CDR3aa: CASSLDFSYNEQFF
j_gene: TRBJ2-3; abundance: -; d_gene: -; v_gene: TRBV24-1; CDR3nt: TGTGCCACCAGTGACGCTGGGACATCAGGAGATACGCAGTATTTT; CDR3aa: CATSDAGTSGDTQYF
j_gene: TRBJ2-5; abundance: many; d_gene: -; v_gene: TRBV2; CDR3nt: TGTGCCAGCAGTGTGAGGGGAGAGACCCAGTACTTC; CDR3aa: CASSVRGETQYF
j_gene: TRBJ2-3; abundance: -; d_gene: TRBD2; v_gene: TRBV5-4; CDR3nt: TGTGCCAGCAGCCCTGGGACTAGCTTCACAGATACGCAGTATTTT; CDR3aa: CASSPGTSFTDTQYF
j_gene: TRBJ2-2; abundance: many; d_gene: -; v_gene: TRBV2; CDR3nt: TGTGCCAGCAGCCTAGACACAACCGGGGAGCTGTTTTTT; CDR3aa: CASSLDTTGELFF
j_gene: TRBJ2-2; abundance: many; d_gene: -; v_gene: TRBV27; CDR3nt: TGTGCCAGCAGTTTATCGGTGAGGGGAATCGGGCACACCGGGGAGCTGTTTTTT; CDR3aa: CASSLSVRGIGHTGELFF
j_gene: TRBJ2-3; abundance: -; d_gene: TRBD2; v_gene: TRBV20-1; CDR3nt: TGCAGTGCTAGATTGGCGGGAGATGGCGGCTTCACAGATACGCAGTATTTT; CDR3aa: CSARLAGDGGFTDTQYF
j_gene: TRBJ2-1; abundance: -; d_gene: -; v_gene: TRBV11-2; CDR3nt: TGTGCCAGCAGCCAGAGCGGGTTCCAATGGTTCTTC; CDR3aa: CASSQSGFQWFF
j_gene: TRBJ2-1; abundance: -; d_gene: TRBD2; v_gene: TRBV5-5; CDR3nt: TGTGCCAGCAGCTTATCGATAGCGGGAGCTCGTGAGCAGTTCTTC; CDR3aa: CASSLSIAGAREQFF
j_gene: TRBJ1-1; abundance: few; d_gene: -; v_gene: TRBV27; CDR3nt: TGTGCCAGCAGTTTATCCGCAGTCACTGAAGCTTTCTTT; CDR3aa: CASSLSAVTEAFF
j_gene: TRBJ2-3; abundance: many; d_gene: -; v_gene: TRBV10-3; CDR3nt: TGTGCCATCGGTGTCCGAGATACGCAGTATTTT; CDR3aa: CAIGVRDTQYF
j_gene: TRBJ2-5; abundance: many; d_gene: -; v_gene: TRBV5-6; CDR3nt: TGTGCCAGCAGCGGATTCCGGGACCCCGGGGAGGAGACCCAGTACTTC; CDR3aa: CASSGFRDPGEETQYF
j_gene: TRBJ2-1; abundance: few; d_gene: -; v_gene: TRBV6-2/TRBV6-3; CDR3nt: TGTGCCAGCAGTCATGGGACTCAGAGCTCCTACAATGAGCAGTTCTTC; CDR3aa: CASSHGTQSSYNEQFF
j_gene: TRBJ2-2; abundance: many; d_gene: -; v_gene: TRBV21-1; CDR3nt: TGTGCCAGCCTCCTCCTCACCGGGACCGATAACACCGGGGAGCTGTTTTTT; CDR3aa: CASLLLTGTDNTGELFF
j_gene: TRBJ1-1; abundance: -; d_gene: -; v_gene: TRBV7-2; CDR3nt: TGTGCCAGCAGCTTAGTAGGGAGAGCCATGAACACTGAAGCTTTCTTT; CDR3aa: CASSLVGRAMNTEAFF
j_gene: TRBJ1-1; abundance: many; d_gene: -; v_gene: TRBV20-1; CDR3nt: TGCAGTGCTAGATACGGGCTGAACACTGAAGCTTTCTTT; CDR3aa: CSARYGLNTEAFF
j_gene: TRBJ2-6; abundance: -; d_gene: -; v_gene: TRBV2; CDR3nt: TGTGCCAGGGGCCAAAGTGGGGCCAACGTCCTGACTTTC; CDR3aa: CARGQSGANVLTF
j_gene: TRBJ2-3; abundance: many; d_gene: -; v_gene: TRBV6-1; CDR3nt: TGTGCCAGCAGTGATGATGTCAGGGACACAGATACGCAGTATTTT; CDR3aa: CASSDDVRDTDTQYF
j_gene: TRBJ1-1; abundance: many; d_gene: -; v_gene: TRBV20-1; CDR3nt: TGCAGTGCTAGAGACCGAATCAGGGGCGGTATGAACACTGAAGCTTTCTTT; CDR3aa: CSARDRIRGGMNTEAFF
j_gene: TRBJ2-7; abundance: many; d_gene: TRBD1; v_gene: TRBV10-2; CDR3nt: TGCGCCAGCAGTGAGACAGGGGTTGATCTGTACTTC; CDR3aa: CASSETGVDLYF